This TCR beta chain was identified during a study of cytomegalovirus exposure and HLA in healthy donors (dated 2017 in TCRdb). About the investigation overall: In an earlier analysis of under 750 of the donors, 250 to 350 Gb of sequence data and 117 million unique TCR beta sequences from approximately 180 million T cells were reported. Every discovery cohort repertoire had been produced on one sequencing platform. Roughly 290 gigabases of sequencing data and approximately 92 million unique TCR sequences made up an early release that covered over 550 HLA-typed donors. Typing coverage differed by locus: A, B, C, DRB1 and DQB1 were typed in roughly 620-640 donors, DQA1 in about 560, DPA1 in around 580, and DPB1 in 400 to 480. The study was designed to test whether signatures of past pathogen exposure could be identified by cataloging public T cell receptors. An earlier analysis of approximately 640 of the donors applied high-throughput TCR beta sequencing to assess whether each TCR beta V gene segment acted as functional or pseudogenic. A later genetic analysis took genome-wide SNP genotypes for about three fifths of the 666 donors and used that subset as a discovery cohort. Among some 400 genotyped donors of the cohort, an average of about 240,000 unique TCR beta nucleotide sequences was sequenced per donor, of which roughly 17% were non-productive. Using immunosequencing, the study profiled T cell repertoires from 666 subjects and related those repertoires to cytomegalovirus serostatus. HLA typing covered class I and class II loci at four-digit resolution. Along with the approximately 700-subject first cohort, a separate validation cohort of 120 different subjects was used. Among the approximately 400 genotyped donors, roughly 80% belonged to the genetic ancestry cluster associated with self-reported Caucasian donors. Several DR-DQ haplotypes were handled as single units for association and clustering because linkage in the cohort was strong. A later analysis re-examined previously published TCR beta repertoires from roughly 650 donors and added high-resolution HLA genotyping to investigate patterns of TCR occurrence. Donor age, sex, ethnicity and CMV serostatus were compiled alongside the repertoire data. To predict cytomegalovirus infection status, the study combined high-throughput TCR immunosequencing, statistical association of individual TCRs with disease status, and machine learning. Rather than using new phenotypic data, the later analysis identified candidate immune exposures from TCR beta sequences and from how often those sequences occurred across donors. Study-wide conclusions, independent of this receptor: A further reported finding was that TCR beta sequences accurately predicted the HLA-A and HLA-B alleles for most subjects in the first cohort. Roughly uniform sequencing depth across donors was assumed in presence/absence analyses, although this assumption may not hold. The authors suggested that the approach could potentially be extended to other disease states and immunological phenotypes. The 87-base-pair reads could not distinguish some IMGT-functional V segments, including TRBV6-2 and TRBV6-3, so those segments were excluded. When HLA alleles, especially DR and DQ, strongly co-occurred, attributing TCR associations to individual alleles was difficult. Most CMV-associated TCR beta chains appeared to be HLA-restricted in a later analysis, and the HLA associations seemed to be driven largely by CMV exposure. In both the original and validation cohorts, the classifier was reported to diagnose cytomegalovirus status with high specificity and sensitivity. Because counts were too low, seventeen rarely observed V segments, including chromosome 9 orphons, were excluded from the earlier analysis of roughly 580 of the donors. According to a later analysis, parvovirus B19, influenza, CMV and Epstein-Barr virus appeared linked to several top co-occurrence clusters. Compared with the approximately 710-donor mean, donors in an Asian-associated ancestry cluster had fewer N-insertions in productive TCRs, according to a later genetic analysis. A group of highly shared sequence variants was considered likely to be a technical artifact of the sequencing pipeline. Broadly in line with IMGT annotations, most TCR beta V segments showed up in productive rearrangements about 87% or about 30% of the time in an earlier analysis of 587 of the donors. Specific HLA alleles were associated with about 17,000 TCR beta sequences at a false discovery rate of 0.05 in a later analysis. Correlated functional status among segregating V segments might reflect linkage disequilibrium, but an unknown experimental factor could not be ruled out. Only TCR beta chains were sequenced in this cohort, and the absence of alpha or paired-chain data limited detectable features. In a later genetic analysis, a missense DCLRE1C variant was associated with V-gene and J-gene trimming of TCR beta chains, and the association was replicated in an independent cohort. Most TCR sequences were seen in very few donors, while some public TCRs were found in many individuals. Immune exposure information for the cohort was limited to CMV serostatus. Three of the identified cytomegalovirus-associated TCR beta chains were confirmed in vitro to be specific for cytomegalovirus antigens. A later analysis found that HLA-associated TCR beta chains were more clonally expanded and had lower generation probabilities than equally common non-associated chains. The study listed 150 to 200 TCR beta chains as associated with cytomegalovirus. Because HLA typing was missing for some donors at each locus, association tests included only the typed subset. A later analysis found that TCR association rates varied across HLA loci, with DRB1 alleles showing the most associated TCRs and HLA-C alleles the fewest.

V is reduced by 0 bases and J by 1 base, leaving a spacing of 12 bases between them. The CDR3 holds 15 amino acids from the cysteine to the phenylalanine. Solely the CDR3 DNA is kept, with 45 bases framed from the first base. The germline V gene (reference sequence) sets CDR1 to GTSNPN and CDR2 to SVGIG. The method behind the library was the immunoSEQ multiplex PCR assay. The multiplex PCR relied on a mix of 60 forward primers for TCR Vbeta segments and 13 reverse primers for TCR Jbeta segments. Amplification of the CDR3 region of rearranged TCR beta genes was performed with a multiplex PCR assay on genomic DNA. The amplified TCR beta libraries were sequenced on the Illumina HiSeq System as 87-base-pair reads. The source study handled its data this way. Across the 600 to 700 repertoires, a later analysis counted some 81 million unique TCR beta chains, some 11 million of which were shared by at least two donors. Raw reads were error-corrected and collapsed into unique sequences by a nearest-neighbor algorithm in which closely related sequences were merged to remove PCR and sequencing errors. CDR3 sequences were aligned to IMGT reference sequences to assign V, D and J gene segments. For a sequence to be retained, a match of at least six nucleotides to both a V gene segment and a J gene segment was required. Rearrangements were classified as productive when the CDR3 lacked stop codons and remained in frame with V and J, and all other rearrangements were classified as non-productive. Following IMGT convention, CDR3 was defined as the stretch from the second conserved V-encoded cysteine up to the conserved J-encoded phenylalanine. The earlier analysis of some 580 of the donors excluded any sequence lacking an unambiguous match to a single V gene segment. An earlier analysis of 500 to 700 of the donors classified V segments as functional when productive rearrangements were above 56.7% and as segregating when the standard deviation between donors was above 5%. A statistical classification framework was built for diagnosing cytomegalovirus status from the catalog of TCR beta chain sequences. In a later analysis, TCR nucleotide sequences were compared against IMGT/GENE-DB human TR gene sequences so that V and J genes could be assigned. The TCRdist pipeline was used in a later analysis to assign CDR3 sequences and most-parsimonious VDJ recombination scenarios. A later analysis defined each TCR beta chain by its CDR3 amino acid sequence plus V-gene family, and excluded reads lacking a unique V-gene family. As a way to deal with suspected cross-contamination and a sequencing artifact, a later analysis dropped approximately 570 nucleotide sequences that were highly shared and had low generation probability. For each public chain, a later analysis derived a clonal expansion index from normalized ranks of inferred template counts within each repertoire. A later analysis computed generation probabilities with a VDJ recombination model fitted to out-of-frame rearrangements, and checked the results against IGoR. A later analysis scored TCR-TCR, TCR-HLA and TCR-CMV co-occurrence with hypergeometric tests, applying a repertoire-size bias correction to TCR pairs. To estimate false discovery rates, a later analysis permuted the HLA or CMV assignments 20 times. In a later analysis, co-occurring TCRs were grouped using DBSCAN, and TCRdist sequence similarity was added for clustering within HLA-allele-positive subsets. For co-occurrence clustering, repertoires with fewer than 30,000 or more than 120,000 public chains were excluded, along with roughly 5 repertoires with anomalous nucleotide sharing. TCRdb obtained this table from immuneACCESS and retained in-frame rearrangements with V and J assigned. These tables miss some clones; where compared with another copy, unresolved V genes account for less than half of the shortfall, and the remainder is unexplained. V, J and clone size reflect that table, while D and trimming were determined from the DNA. This sample holds over 100,000 clones; 74% were observed only once. The ten biggest clones cover just over 2% of the sample.

The cohort consisted of approximately 690 healthy bone marrow donors. Cohort members were all nominally healthy when sampled, although unrecorded immune exposures were likely present. Of the approximately 700 cohort members, 250 to 300 had positive CMV serostatus and 350 to 400 had negative CMV serostatus, and CMV serostatus was not recorded for the donor. Each donor provided a peripheral blood sample, and peripheral blood mononuclear cells were used for TCR beta sequencing. Genomic DNA was extracted from the blood cell samples with the Qiagen DNeasy Blood Extraction Kit. Notes on this clone: Its antigen is unknown. No much larger clonotype is one base removed from it; base qualities were not supplied.

Sequencing input: PBMCs. Recombination joined TRBV30 with TRBJ1-2, with no D gene named confidently. The sequence derives from a human donor in good health. The CDR3 loop reads CAWSVMEKFNYGYTF. The DNA sequence is as follows: TGTGCCTGGAGTGTAATGGAGAAATTTAACTATGGCTACACCTTC.